This entry features one T cell receptor beta chain sequence. Its antigen remains unknown. CDR1 and CDR2 (germline): KGHSH, LQKENI. CDR3 size: 14 residues. These data belong to a study of blood T cells in healthy people across ages. A second roughly 6 to 12 cycle PCR used barcoded and J-beta primers. Each cDNA molecule, via a template-switch adaptor with 12 random nucleotides, was tagged. TCRdb fed the 5' RACE reads into MiXCR, producing one record per CDR3 protein. The sample lists about 290,000 distinct CDR3 sequences; about 25% were seen once. Study-level results: Greater diversity and more naive CD4+ cells were seen in long-lived donors than in aged donors.

The sequenced sample consisted of blood. The rearrangement joins TRBV18 to TRBJ2-5, with D tentatively TRBD1 (6 bases). The J call is doubtful: the DNA matches TRBJ2-7 better. This receptor was obtained from a woman in her 70s in good health. CDR3 DNA: TGTGCCAGCTCACCAGGGACACAGACCTACGAGCAGTACTTC. It specifies CASSPGTQTYEQYF.